This TCR beta chain was observed in a study of cytomegalovirus exposure and HLA in healthy donors. J gave up 4 bases and V 0 bases, and 3 bases lay outside the gene matches. This CDR3 has 15 residues. CDR1 and CDR2 from the germline V gene are SGHRS and YFSETQ. Vbeta (60) and Jbeta (13) primers were used in the PCR. Per the study methods: Tens of millions of unique TCR beta chains, roughly 11 million shared, were counted in a later analysis. Assay used: immunoSEQ multiplex PCR; TCRdb lists only in-frame clones, some missing. V and J calls and clone size are given by that table; D and trimming were obtained from the DNA. Listed are approximately 120,000 clones; under 2.5% falls within the top ten.

Material: PBMCs. This clonotype was obtained from a middle-aged man in good health and CMV-seronegative. The genes are TRBV5-1 and TRBJ2-1, with 8 positions matching TRBD1. CDR3 DNA: TGCGCCAGCAGCTTGGGTACAGGGGGGTACAATGAGCAGTTCTTC. Residues: CASSLGTGGYNEQFF.